These T cell receptor beta chains were read from a single sample in a study of response to subunit inactivated influenza vaccine. Using its own MiXCR run on the RT-PCR reads, TCRdb lists one record per CDR3 protein. Of over 400,000 distinct CDR3 sequences in the sample, about 10% were seen once. Sequencing was performed on PBMCs from blood, taken about 40 days after vaccination. All receptors derive from a man aged 50 to 59 who received an inactivated influenza vaccine. CDR3s include the opening cysteine and the closing phenylalanine or tryptophan. Each record gives: D gene, V gene, clone size, J gene, CDR3 protein, CDR3 DNA. The D gene is left open where the match is weak. Clone size is given for some rows only: seen once, a few or many times, or a class if the clone is expanded.

TRBD1	TRBV9	many	TRBJ2-5	CASSSGTGGLETQYF	TGTGCCAGCAGCTCCGGGACAGGGGGTTTGGAGACCCAGTACTTC
TRBD1	TRBV12-3/TRBV12-4	few	TRBJ1-1	CASSTDRGLGTEAFF	TGTGCCAGCAGTACTGACAGGGGGCTCGGGACTGAAGCTTTCTTT
TRBD1	TRBV10-3	many	TRBJ2-2	CAISFPGQGVDTGELFF	TGTGCCATCAGTTTTCCGGGACAGGGAGTCGACACCGGGGAGCTGTTTTTT
.	TRBV2	few	TRBJ2-7	CASSDPGLRLEQYF	TGTGCCAGCAGTGATCCAGGGTTACGCCTCGAGCAGTACTTC
.	TRBV6-1	many	TRBJ2-4	CASSEEQVLAKNIQYF	TGTGCCAGCAGTGAGGAGCAGGTCCTAGCCAAAAACATTCAGTACTTC
.	TRBV7-2	few	TRBJ2-2	CASSNDRIQGSAGELFF	TGTGCCAGCAGCAACGACCGTATACAGGGATCGGCCGGGGAGCTGTTTTTT
.	TRBV12-3/TRBV12-4	many	TRBJ2-5	CASSPGVGETQYF	TGTGCCAGCAGTCCAGGGGTGGGAGAGACCCAGTACTTC
.	TRBV6-2/TRBV6-3	.	TRBJ2-7	CVSSHPNEQYF	TGTGTCAGCAGCCACCCTAACGAGCAGTACTTC
TRBD1	TRBV6-2/TRBV6-3	many	TRBJ1-1	CASRQRGTGWSEAFF	TGTGCCAGCAGGCAGCGTGGGACAGGGTGGTCTGAAGCTTTCTTT
TRBD2	TRBV5-1	few	TRBJ2-1	CASSSSGGSLNEQFF	TGCGCCAGCAGCTCCAGCGGGGGGAGCCTCAATGAGCAGTTCTTC
.	TRBV5-1	.	TRBJ2-3	CASSSYRQDGTDTQYF	TGCGCCAGCAGCAGTTATAGACAGGATGGCACAGATACGCAGTATTTT
.	TRBV28	once	TRBJ2-3	CASRWDGTDTQYF	TGTGCCAGCAGGTGGGACGGCACAGATACGCAGTATTTT
.	TRBV20-1	.	TRBJ2-7	CSASLPGYSYEQYF	TGCAGTGCCTCGCTTCCAGGCTATAGCTACGAGCAGTACTTC
.	TRBV7-8	.	TRBJ2-7	CASSPRLARSYEQYF	TGTGCCAGCAGCCCTCGGCTAGCACGATCCTACGAGCAGTACTTC
.	TRBV24-1	.	TRBJ2-3	CATSDRTGLRSGQYF	TGTGCCACCAGTGACAGGACGGGCCTCCGGAGTGGGCAGTATTTT
TRBD1	TRBV5-1	few	TRBJ2-2	CASSKAGTGGSAGELFF	TGCGCCAGCAGCAAGGCCGGGACAGGGGGCTCGGCCGGGGAGCTGTTTTTT
.	TRBV20-1	.	TRBJ2-3	CSARGQGTDTQYF	TGCAGTGCTAGAGGACAGGGCACAGATACGCAGTATTTT
.	TRBV20-1	few	TRBJ2-5	CSAREISTTHGTQYF	TGCAGTGCTAGGGAAATAAGCACGACACATGGGACCCAGTACTTC
.	TRBV4-3	.	TRBJ2-3	CASSQDLAGQTDTQFF	TGCGCCAGCAGCCAAGATCTTGCGGGCCAAACAGATACGCAGTTTTTT
.	TRBV30	few	TRBJ2-7	CAWSSGTSTYEQYF	TGTGCCTGGAGCTCCGGGACCTCCACCTACGAGCAGTACTTC
.	TRBV12-3/TRBV12-4	many	TRBJ1-6	CASSFQDSPLHF	TGTGCCAGCAGTTTCCAGGATTCACCCCTCCACTTT
TRBD2	TRBV12-3/TRBV12-4	many	TRBJ2-1	CASSLRTSENEQFF	TGTGCCAGCAGTTTAAGGACTAGCGAAAATGAGCAGTTCTTC
.	TRBV10-2	.	TRBJ2-7	CASTGNYEQYF	TGCGCCAGCACGGGGAACTACGAGCAGTACTTC
.	TRBV6-6	.	TRBJ2-7	CASRGHGDYEQYF	TGTGCAAGCAGAGGACATGGGGATTACGAGCAGTACTTC
TRBD2	TRBV12-3/TRBV12-4	few	TRBJ2-3	CASSSGLAVPTSTDTQYF	TGTGCCAGCAGTTCGGGACTAGCGGTACCGACTAGCACAGATACGCAGTATTTT
.	TRBV20-1	many	TRBJ1-2	CSATWGGYGYTF	TGCAGTGCCACTTGGGGCGGCTATGGCTACACCTTC
TRBD1	TRBV7-2	many	TRBJ2-7	CASKPGQGGYEQYF	TGTGCCAGCAAACCGGGACAGGGGGGTTACGAGCAGTACTTC
TRBD2	TRBV7-8	few	TRBJ2-1	CASSSSSGGDEQFF	TGTGCCAGCAGCTCGAGTAGTGGGGGGGATGAGCAGTTCTTC
TRBD1	TRBV27	few	TRBJ1-2	CASSSKYRGNYGYTF	TGTGCCAGCAGTTCGAAATACAGGGGTAACTATGGCTACACCTTC
.	TRBV9	few	TRBJ2-1	CASSVGSIYNEQFF	TGTGCCAGCAGCGTAGGTTCCATCTACAATGAGCAGTTCTTC
TRBD1	TRBV6-5	.	TRBJ1-5	CASSYTGGQGSNQPQHF	TGTGCCAGCAGTTACACAGGAGGACAGGGAAGCAATCAGCCCCAGCATTTT
TRBD1	TRBV24-1	.	TRBJ2-1	CATSDNRGRSNEQFF	TGTGCCACCAGTGATAACAGGGGGCGTTCCAATGAGCAGTTCTTC
.	TRBV6-1	.	TRBJ2-2	CASIRTGGTGELFF	TGTGCCAGCATCCGGACAGGAGGGACCGGGGAGCTGTTTTTT
TRBD1	TRBV5-1	few	TRBJ2-2	CASSPYTGQQNTGELFF	TGCGCCAGCAGCCCGTACACGGGACAGCAGAACACCGGGGAGCTGTTTTTT
.	TRBV27	few	TRBJ1-6	CASSFQAYNSPLHF	TGTGCCAGCAGTTTTCAGGCCTATAATTCACCCCTCCACTTT
TRBD2	TRBV20-1	.	TRBJ2-5	CSARDRAGGQKETQYF	TGCAGTGCTAGAGATCGAGCGGGAGGGCAAAAAGAGACCCAGTACTTC
.	TRBV20-1	few	TRBJ1-3	CSARDYRDLGNTIYF	TGCAGTGCTAGAGATTACAGGGACTTAGGGAACACCATATATTTT
.	TRBV20-1	many	TRBJ2-5	CSAGPGEETQYF	TGCAGTGCTGGACCAGGGGAAGAGACCCAGTACTTC
.	TRBV24-1	many	TRBJ2-1	CATRAGGGYNEQFF	TGTGCCACCCGGGCAGGGGGAGGCTACAATGAGCAGTTCTTC
.	TRBV7-2	many	TRBJ1-3	CASSLKSASSGNTIYF	TGTGCCAGCAGCTTAAAGTCCGCGAGCTCTGGAAACACCATATATTTT
.	TRBV5-1	many	TRBJ2-5	CASSSGTSVCF	TGCGCCAGCAGCTCGGGGACCTCCGTGTGCTTC
.	TRBV5-1	few	TRBJ2-1	CASSLGEGYNEQFF	TGCGCCAGCAGCTTGGGGGAAGGGTACAATGAGCAGTTCTTC
.	TRBV21-1	few	TRBJ2-2	CASSNAGELFF	TGTGCCAGCAGCAACGCCGGGGAGCTGTTTTTT
.	TRBV12-3/TRBV12-4	few	TRBJ2-7	CASSPQGGRGPSGEQYF	TGTGCCAGCAGCCCCCAGGGGGGGCGGGGACCCAGCGGCGAGCAGTACTTC
TRBD2	TRBV29-1	many	TRBJ2-1	CSVSGRMINEQFF	TGCAGCGTTAGCGGGAGGATGATAAATGAGCAGTTCTTC
TRBD1	TRBV28	few	TRBJ2-7	CASSLFPPGQYYEQYF	TGTGCCAGCAGTTTATTCCCTCCGGGACAGTACTACGAGCAGTACTTC
.	TRBV10-3	.	TRBJ1-1	CATSPRQNTEAFF	TGTGCCACCTCTCCGAGACAGAACACTGAAGCTTTCTTT
TRBD1	TRBV10-3	many	TRBJ2-3	CAISEKGTGTDTQYF	TGTGCCATCAGTGAGAAAGGGACAGGGACCGATACGCAGTATTTT
.	TRBV12-3/TRBV12-4	many	TRBJ2-7	CASSSLGGQAYEQYF	TGTGCCAGCAGTTCTTTAGGTGGGCAGGCCTACGAGCAGTACTTC